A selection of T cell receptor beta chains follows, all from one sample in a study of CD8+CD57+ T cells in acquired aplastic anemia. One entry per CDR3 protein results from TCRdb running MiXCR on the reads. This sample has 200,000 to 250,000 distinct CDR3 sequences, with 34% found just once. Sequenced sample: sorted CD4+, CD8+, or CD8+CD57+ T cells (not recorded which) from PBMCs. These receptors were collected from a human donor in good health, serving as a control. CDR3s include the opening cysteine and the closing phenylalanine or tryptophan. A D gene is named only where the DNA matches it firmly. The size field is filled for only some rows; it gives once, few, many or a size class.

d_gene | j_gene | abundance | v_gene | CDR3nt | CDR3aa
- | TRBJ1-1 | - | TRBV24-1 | TGTGCCACGAGTGGACAGAAGAACACTGAAGCTTTCTTT | CATSGQKNTEAFF
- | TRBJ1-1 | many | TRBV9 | TGTGCCAGCAGCCCGAGGGGAGGGCAGTTCACTGAAGCTTTCTTT | CASSPRGGQFTEAFF
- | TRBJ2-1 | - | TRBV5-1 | TGCGCCAGCAGAGTCGGGACGTGGGTCAATGAGCAGTTCTTC | CASRVGTWVNEQFF
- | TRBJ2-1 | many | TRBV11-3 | TGTGCCAGCAGCTTAGAGAGAATAGGAAATGAGCAGTTCTTC | CASSLERIGNEQFF
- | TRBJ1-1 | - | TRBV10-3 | TGTGCCATCAGTGGGCTAGCGGGCTTACAAGCTCTCTTT | CAISGLAGLQALF
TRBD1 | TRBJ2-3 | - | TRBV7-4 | TGTGCCAGCAGCGGGACAGGGGATACGCAGTATTTT | CASSGTGDTQYF
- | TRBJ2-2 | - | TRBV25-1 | TGTGCCAGCAGGGGGGGACACGACACCGGGGAGCTGTTTTTT | CASRGGHDTGELFF
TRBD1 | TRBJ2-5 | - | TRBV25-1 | TGTGCCAGCAGTGCTGGTGGACAGGGGGGGTCGCAAGAGACCCAGTACTTC | CASSAGGQGGSQETQYF
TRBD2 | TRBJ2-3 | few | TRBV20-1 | TGCAGTGCCCCGAATAGCGGGAGGGCAGATACGCAGTATTTT | CSAPNSGRADTQYF
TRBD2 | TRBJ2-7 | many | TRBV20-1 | TGCAGTGCTAGAGATACGACTAGCGGGTTGTCCTACGAGCAGTACTTC | CSARDTTSGLSYEQYF
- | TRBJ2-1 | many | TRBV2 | TGTGCCAGCGTACAGGGGGGGGGATCCTACAATGAGCAGTTCTTC | CASVQGGGSYNEQFF
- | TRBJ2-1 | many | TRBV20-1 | TGCAGTGCCAGCCACAGGATGGTAGGTGATGAGCAGTTCTTC | CSASHRMVGDEQFF
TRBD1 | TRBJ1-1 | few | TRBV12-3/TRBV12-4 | TGTGCCAGCAGAACAGGGGCTACGACTGAAGCTTTCTTT | CASRTGATTEAFF
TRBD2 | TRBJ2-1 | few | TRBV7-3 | TGTGCCAGCAGCATTAGCGGGGGTAGCTCCTACAATGAGCAGTTCTTC | CASSISGGSSYNEQFF
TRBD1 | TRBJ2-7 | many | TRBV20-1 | TGCAGTGCTACCGGGACAGACAGCGACTACGAGCAGTACTTC | CSATGTDSDYEQYF
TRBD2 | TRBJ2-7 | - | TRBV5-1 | TGCGCCAGCAGCTTCTTTTTGAGCGGGAGTATTAACGAGCAGTACTTC | CASSFFLSGSINEQYF
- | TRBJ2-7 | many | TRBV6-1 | TGTGCCAGCAAGGAGGGGGCGCGCTACGAGCAGTACTTC | CASKEGARYEQYF
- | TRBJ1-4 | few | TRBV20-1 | TGCAGTGCTAGAGATTCAACGCGGGGAGGGGAAAAACTGTTTTTT | CSARDSTRGGEKLFF
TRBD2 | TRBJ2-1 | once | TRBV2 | TGTGCCAGCTCGTCAGCGGGAGATTTGTTACGCCCCCGGGATGAGCAGTTCTTC | CASSSAGDLLRPRDEQFF
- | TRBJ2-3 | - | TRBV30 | TGTGCCTGGAGTAAACAGTTATACACAGATACGCAGTATTTT | CAWSKQLYTDTQYF
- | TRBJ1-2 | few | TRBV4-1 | TGCGCCAGCAGCCAAGATGAGGGGGGGATGCATGGCTACACCTTC | CASSQDEGGMHGYTF
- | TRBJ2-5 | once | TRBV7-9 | TGTGCCAGCAGCTTAGTGGGGGCGGCCCAAGAGACCCAGTACTTC | CASSLVGAAQETQYF
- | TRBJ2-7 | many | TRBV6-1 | TGTGCCAGCAGTGGATGGACCGTCTACGAGCAGTACTTC | CASSGWTVYEQYF
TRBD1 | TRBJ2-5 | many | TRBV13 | TGTGCCAGCAGCGTACAGGGGGGTCAAGAGACCCAGTACTTC | CASSVQGGQETQYF
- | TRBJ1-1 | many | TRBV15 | TGTGCCACCAGCGGAGACCTAGGGGCCTCAATGAACACTGAAGCTTTCTTT | CATSGDLGASMNTEAFF
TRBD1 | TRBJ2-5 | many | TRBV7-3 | TGTGCCAGCAGCTTAACCGGGACAGGGGGAGAGACCCAGTACTTC | CASSLTGTGGETQYF
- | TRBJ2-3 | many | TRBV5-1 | TGTGCCAGCAGTTTAGTTCCGACAGATACGCAGTATTTT | CASSLVPTDTQYF
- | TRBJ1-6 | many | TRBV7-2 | TGTGCCAGCAGCTTAGGGTCATATAATTCACCCCTCCACTTT | CASSLGSYNSPLHF
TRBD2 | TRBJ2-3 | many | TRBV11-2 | TGTGCCAGCAGCTCCTATAGCGGGGCTGGCACAGATACGCAGTATTTT | CASSSYSGAGTDTQYF
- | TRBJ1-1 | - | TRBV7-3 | TGTGCCAGCAGCCCGAACCTTTTGAACACTGAAGCTTTCTTT | CASSPNLLNTEAFF
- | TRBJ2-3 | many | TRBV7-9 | TGTGCCAGCAGCTCGTCAGATACGCAGTATTTT | CASSSSDTQYF
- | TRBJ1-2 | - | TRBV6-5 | TGTGCCAGCAGTTACTCTTCGGGTGTTAACTATGGCTACACCTTC | CASSYSSGVNYGYTF
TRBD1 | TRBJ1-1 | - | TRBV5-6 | TGTGCCAGCAGCAGAGGACAGGGGGTAAACACTGAAGCTTTCTTT | CASSRGQGVNTEAFF
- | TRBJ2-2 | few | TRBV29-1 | TGCAGCGTTACACGTATGGGGTACACCGGGGAGCTGTTTTTT | CSVTRMGYTGELFF
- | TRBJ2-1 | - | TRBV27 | TGTGCCAGCAGTTTAGGATGGGAGGTGGGGAATGAGCAGTTCTTC | CASSLGWEVGNEQFF
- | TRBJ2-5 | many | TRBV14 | TGTGCCAGCAGCCAAGATGAGTGGGAGACCCAGTACTTC | CASSQDEWETQYF
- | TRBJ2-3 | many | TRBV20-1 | TGCAGTGCTAGGGGTCCAGCGTTGAGTACAGATACGCAGTATTTT | CSARGPALSTDTQYF
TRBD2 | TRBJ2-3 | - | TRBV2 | TGTGCCAGCAGTGGGCTAGCGGGGCCCAGGGATACGCAGTATTTT | CASSGLAGPRDTQYF
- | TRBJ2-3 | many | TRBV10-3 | TGTGCCATGGGGCGGGAACGCACAGATACGCAGTATTTT | CAMGRERTDTQYF
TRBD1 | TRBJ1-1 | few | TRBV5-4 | TGTGCCAGCAGCTCCCTGGACAGGGGGCTTTACACTGAAGCTTTCTTT | CASSSLDRGLYTEAFF
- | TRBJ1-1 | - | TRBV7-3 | TGTGCCAGCAGAAAAGGGACGGGTGGGGCTGAAGCTTTCTTT | CASRKGTGGAEAFF